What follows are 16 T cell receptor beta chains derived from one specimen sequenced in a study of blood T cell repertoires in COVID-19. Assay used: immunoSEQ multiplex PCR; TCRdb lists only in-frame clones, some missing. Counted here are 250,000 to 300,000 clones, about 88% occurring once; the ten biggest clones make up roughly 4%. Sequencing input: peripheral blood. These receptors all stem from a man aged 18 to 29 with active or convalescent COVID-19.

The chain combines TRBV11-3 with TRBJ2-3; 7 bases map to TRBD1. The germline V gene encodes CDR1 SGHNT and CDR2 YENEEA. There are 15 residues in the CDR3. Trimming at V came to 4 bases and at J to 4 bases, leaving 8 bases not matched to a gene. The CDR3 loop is CASSSTGLPPDTQYF. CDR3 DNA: TGTGCCAGCAGCTCGACAGGGCTACCCCCAGATACGCAGTATTTT.

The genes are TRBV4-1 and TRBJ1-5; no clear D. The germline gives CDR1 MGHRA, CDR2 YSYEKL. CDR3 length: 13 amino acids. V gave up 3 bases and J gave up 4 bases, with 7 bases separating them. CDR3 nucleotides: TGCGCCAGCAGCCAGGCGGTGAATCAGCCCCAGCATTTT. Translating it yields CASSQAVNQPQHF.

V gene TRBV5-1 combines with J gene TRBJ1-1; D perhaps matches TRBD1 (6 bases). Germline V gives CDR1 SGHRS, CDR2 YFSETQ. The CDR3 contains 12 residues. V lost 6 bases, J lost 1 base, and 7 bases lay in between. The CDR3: CASKGENTEAFF. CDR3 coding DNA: TGCGCCAGCAAGGGGGAGAACACTGAAGCTTTCTTT.

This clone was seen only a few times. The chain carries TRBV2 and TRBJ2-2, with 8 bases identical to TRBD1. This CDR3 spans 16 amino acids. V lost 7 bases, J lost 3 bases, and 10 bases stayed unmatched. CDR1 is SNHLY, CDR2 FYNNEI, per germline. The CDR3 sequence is CASMVGTGGYTGELFF. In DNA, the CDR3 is TGTGCCAGCATGGTGGGGACAGGTGGATACACCGGGGAGCTGTTTTTT.

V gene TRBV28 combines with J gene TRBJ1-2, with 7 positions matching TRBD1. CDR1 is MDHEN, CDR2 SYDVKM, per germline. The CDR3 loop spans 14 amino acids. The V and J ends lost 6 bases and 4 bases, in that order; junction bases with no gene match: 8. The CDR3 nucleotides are TGTGCCAGCAGCGGTCCCCCAGGGGGCTATGGCTACACCTTC. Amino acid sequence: CASSGPPGGYGYTF.

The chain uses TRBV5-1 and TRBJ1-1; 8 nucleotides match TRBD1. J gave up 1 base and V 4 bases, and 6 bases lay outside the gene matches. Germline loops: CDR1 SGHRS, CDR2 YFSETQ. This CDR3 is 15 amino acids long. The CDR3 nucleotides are TGCGCCAGCAGCGGGACAGGAGGGACGAACACTGAAGCTTTCTTT. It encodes CASSGTGGTNTEAFF.

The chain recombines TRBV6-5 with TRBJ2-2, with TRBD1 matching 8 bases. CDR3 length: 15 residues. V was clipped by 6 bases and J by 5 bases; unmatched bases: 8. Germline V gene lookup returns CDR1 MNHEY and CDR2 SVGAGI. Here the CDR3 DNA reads TGTGCCAGCAGCCTAGACAGGGGAGGAACCGGGGAGCTGTTTTTT. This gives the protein CASSLDRGGTGELFF.

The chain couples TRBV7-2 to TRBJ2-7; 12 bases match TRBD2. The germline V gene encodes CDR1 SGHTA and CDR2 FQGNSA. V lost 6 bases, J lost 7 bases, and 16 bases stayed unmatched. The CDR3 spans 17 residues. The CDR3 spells CASRKAGLAGPRGEQYF. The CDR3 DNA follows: TGTGCCAGCAGGAAAGCGGGACTAGCGGGTCCTAGGGGGGAGCAGTACTTC.

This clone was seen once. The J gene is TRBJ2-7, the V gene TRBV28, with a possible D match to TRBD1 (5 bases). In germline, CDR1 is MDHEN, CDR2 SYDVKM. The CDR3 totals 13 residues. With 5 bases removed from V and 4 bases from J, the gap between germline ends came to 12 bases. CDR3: CASSNTGQYEQYF. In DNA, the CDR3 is TGTGCCAGCAGTAACACAGGTCAATACGAGCAGTACTTC.

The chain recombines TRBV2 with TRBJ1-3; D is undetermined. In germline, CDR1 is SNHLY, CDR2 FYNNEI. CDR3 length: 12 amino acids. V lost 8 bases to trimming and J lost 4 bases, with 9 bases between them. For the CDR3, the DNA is TGTGCCAGCGTCAGCGACGGAAACACCATATATTTT. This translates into CASVSDGNTIYF.

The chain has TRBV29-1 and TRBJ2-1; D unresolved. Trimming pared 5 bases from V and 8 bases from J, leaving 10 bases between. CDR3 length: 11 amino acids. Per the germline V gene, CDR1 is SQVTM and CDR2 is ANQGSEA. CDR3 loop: CSVRITDEQFF. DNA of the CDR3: TGCAGCGTTCGTATAACGGATGAGCAGTTCTTC.

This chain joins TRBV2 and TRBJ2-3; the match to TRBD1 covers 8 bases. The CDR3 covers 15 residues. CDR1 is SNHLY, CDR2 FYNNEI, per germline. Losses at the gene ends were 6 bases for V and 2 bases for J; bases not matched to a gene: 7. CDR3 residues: CASRVRQGYTDTQYF. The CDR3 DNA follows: TGTGCCAGCAGGGTCCGACAGGGGTACACAGATACGCAGTATTTT.

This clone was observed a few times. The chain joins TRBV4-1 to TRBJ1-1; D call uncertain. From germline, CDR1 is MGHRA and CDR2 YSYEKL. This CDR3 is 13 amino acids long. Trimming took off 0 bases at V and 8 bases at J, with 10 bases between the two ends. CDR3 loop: CASSQDAGDEAFF. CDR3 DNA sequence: TGCGCCAGCAGCCAAGACGCGGGAGACGAAGCTTTCTTT.

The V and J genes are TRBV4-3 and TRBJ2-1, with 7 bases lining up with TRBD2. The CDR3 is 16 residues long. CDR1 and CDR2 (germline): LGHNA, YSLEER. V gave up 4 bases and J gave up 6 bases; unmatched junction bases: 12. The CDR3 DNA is TGCGCCAGCAGCCCCGCAGGACTAGTTTGGCCCAATGAGCAGTTCTTC. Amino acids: CASSPAGLVWPNEQFF.

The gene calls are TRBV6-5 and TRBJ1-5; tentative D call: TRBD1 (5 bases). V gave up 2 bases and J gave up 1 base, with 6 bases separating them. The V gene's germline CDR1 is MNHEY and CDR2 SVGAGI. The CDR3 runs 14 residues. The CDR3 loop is CASSYRQSNQPQHF. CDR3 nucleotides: TGTGCCAGCAGTTACAGACAGAGCAATCAGCCCCAGCATTTT.

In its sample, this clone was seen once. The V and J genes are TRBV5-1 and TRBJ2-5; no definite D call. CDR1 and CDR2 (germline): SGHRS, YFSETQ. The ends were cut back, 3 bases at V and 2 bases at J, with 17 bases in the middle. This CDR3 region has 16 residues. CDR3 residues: CASSWNYPLGQETQYF. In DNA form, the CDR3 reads TGCGCCAGCAGCTGGAACTACCCTTTAGGTCAAGAGACCCAGTACTTC.